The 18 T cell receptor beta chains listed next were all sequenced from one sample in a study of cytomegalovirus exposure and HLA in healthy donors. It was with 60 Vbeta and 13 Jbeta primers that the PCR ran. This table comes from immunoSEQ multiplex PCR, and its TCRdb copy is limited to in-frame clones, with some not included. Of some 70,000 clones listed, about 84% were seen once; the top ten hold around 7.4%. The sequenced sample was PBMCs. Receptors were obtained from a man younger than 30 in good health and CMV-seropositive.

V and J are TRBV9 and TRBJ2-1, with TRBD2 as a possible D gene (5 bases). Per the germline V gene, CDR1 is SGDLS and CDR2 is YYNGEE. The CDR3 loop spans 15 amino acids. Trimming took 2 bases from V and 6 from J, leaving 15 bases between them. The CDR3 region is CASSVRRQAANEQFF. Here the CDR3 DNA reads TGTGCCAGCAGCGTCAGGCGCCAAGCGGCCAATGAGCAGTTCTTC.

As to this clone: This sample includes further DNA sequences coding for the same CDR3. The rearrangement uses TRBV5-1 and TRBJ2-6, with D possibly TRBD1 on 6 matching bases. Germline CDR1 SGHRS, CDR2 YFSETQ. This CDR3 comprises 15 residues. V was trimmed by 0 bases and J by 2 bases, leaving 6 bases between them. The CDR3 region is CASSLEGAGANVLTF. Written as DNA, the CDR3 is TGCGCCAGCAGCTTGGAGGGGGCTGGGGCCAACGTCCTGACTTTC.

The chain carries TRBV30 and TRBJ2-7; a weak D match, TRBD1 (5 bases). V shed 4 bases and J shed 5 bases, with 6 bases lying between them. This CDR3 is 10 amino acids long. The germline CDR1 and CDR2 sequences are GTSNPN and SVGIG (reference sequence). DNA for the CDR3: TGTGCCTGGAAGGGGCACGAGCAGTACTTC. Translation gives CAWKGHEQYF.

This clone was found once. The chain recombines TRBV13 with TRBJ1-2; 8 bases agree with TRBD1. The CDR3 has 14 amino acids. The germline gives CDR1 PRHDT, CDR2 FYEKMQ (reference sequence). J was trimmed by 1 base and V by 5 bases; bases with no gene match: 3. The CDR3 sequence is CASSQGADNYGYTF. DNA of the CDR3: TGTGCCAGCAGCCAGGGGGCGGATAACTATGGCTACACCTTC.

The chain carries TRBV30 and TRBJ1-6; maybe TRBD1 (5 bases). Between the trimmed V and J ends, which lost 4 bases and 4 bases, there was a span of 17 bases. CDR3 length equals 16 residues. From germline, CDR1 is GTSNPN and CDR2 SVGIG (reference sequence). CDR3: CAWTQRGLTYNSPLHF. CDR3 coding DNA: TGTGCCTGGACCCAAAGGGGACTTACGTATAATTCACCCCTCCACTTT.

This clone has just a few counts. CDR3 loop: CAWSWGQLNEKLFF. CDR3 nucleotides: TGTGCCTGGAGTTGGGGACAGCTCAATGAAAAACTGTTTTTT. V is TRBV30 and J is TRBJ1-4, with 7 bases that match TRBD1. This CDR3 has 14 amino acids. V was pared by 2 bases and J by 5 bases, with 5 bases of the junction left unmatched. CDR1 and CDR2 (germline): GTSNPN, SVGIG (reference sequence).

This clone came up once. The CDR3 DNA sequence: TGCGCCAGCAGCGGCAGGACTAGCGGGAGCTGGGAGCAGTACTTC. Translated: CASSGRTSGSWEQYF. The V gene is TRBV5-1, the J gene TRBJ2-7; 13 bases map to TRBD2. The junction had 8 bases not matched to a gene; V was cut back by 4 bases and J by 7 bases. Per germline, CDR1 SGHRS and CDR2 YFSETQ. The CDR3 is 15 residues long. The entire variable domain, with the rest obtained from reference TRBV5-1 and TRBJ2-7, is as follows: KAGVTQTPRYLIKTRGQQVTLSCSPISGHRSVSWYQQTPGQGLQFLFEYFSETQRNKGNFPGRFSGRQFSNSRSEMNVSTLELGDSALYLCASSGRTSGSWEQYFGPGTRLTVT.

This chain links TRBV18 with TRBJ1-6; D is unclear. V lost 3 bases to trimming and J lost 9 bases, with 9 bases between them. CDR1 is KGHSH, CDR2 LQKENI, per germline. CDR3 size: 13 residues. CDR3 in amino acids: CASSPDPGSPLHF. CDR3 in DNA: TGTGCCAGCTCACCTGACCCAGGTTCACCCCTCCACTTT.

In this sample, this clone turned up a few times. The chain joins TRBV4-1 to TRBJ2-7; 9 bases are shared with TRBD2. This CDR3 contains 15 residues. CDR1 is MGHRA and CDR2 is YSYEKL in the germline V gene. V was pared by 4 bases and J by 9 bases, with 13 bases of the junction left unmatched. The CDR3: CASSPTGTSIIGQYF. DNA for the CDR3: TGCGCCAGCAGCCCCACGGGGACTAGCATCATAGGGCAGTACTTC.

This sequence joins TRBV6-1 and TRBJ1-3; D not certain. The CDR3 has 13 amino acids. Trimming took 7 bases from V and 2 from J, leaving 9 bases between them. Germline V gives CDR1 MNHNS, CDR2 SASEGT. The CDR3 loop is CASTGGTGNTIYF. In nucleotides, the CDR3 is TGTGCCAGCACCGGCGGCACTGGAAACACCATATATTTT.

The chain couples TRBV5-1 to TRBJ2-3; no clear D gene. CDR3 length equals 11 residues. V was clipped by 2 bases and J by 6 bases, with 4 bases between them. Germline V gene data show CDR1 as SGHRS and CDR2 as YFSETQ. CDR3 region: CASSFQDTQYF. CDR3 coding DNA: TGCGCCAGCAGCTTTCAGGATACGCAGTATTTT.

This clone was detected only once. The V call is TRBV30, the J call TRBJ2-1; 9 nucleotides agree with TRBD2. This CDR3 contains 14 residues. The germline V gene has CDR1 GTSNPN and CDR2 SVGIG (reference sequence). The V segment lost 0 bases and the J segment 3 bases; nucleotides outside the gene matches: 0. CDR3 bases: TGTGCCTGGAGTGTGACTAGCGGCTACAATGAGCAGTTCTTC. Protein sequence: CAWSVTSGYNEQFF.

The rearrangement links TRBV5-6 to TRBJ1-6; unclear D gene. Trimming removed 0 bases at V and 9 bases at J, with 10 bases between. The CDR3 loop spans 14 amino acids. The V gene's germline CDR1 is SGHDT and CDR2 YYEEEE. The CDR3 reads CASSLDGPGSPLHF. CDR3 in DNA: TGTGCCAGCAGCTTGGACGGCCCGGGTTCACCCCTCCACTTT.

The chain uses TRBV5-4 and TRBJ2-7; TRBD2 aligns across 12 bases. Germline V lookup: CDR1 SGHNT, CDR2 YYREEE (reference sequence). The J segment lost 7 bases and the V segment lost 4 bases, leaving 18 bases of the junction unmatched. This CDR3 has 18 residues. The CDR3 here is CASSLRRSSGRAAEEQYF. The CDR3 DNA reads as TGTGCCAGCAGCCTGAGGAGGTCTAGCGGGAGGGCCGCGGAAGAGCAGTACTTC.

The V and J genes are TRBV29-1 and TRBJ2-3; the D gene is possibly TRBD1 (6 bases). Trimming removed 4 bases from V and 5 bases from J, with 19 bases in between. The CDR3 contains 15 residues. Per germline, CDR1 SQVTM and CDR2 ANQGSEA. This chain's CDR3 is CSVVGTPGYVDTQYF. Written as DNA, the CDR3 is TGCAGCGTTGTTGGGACACCGGGTTATGTAGATACGCAGTATTTT.

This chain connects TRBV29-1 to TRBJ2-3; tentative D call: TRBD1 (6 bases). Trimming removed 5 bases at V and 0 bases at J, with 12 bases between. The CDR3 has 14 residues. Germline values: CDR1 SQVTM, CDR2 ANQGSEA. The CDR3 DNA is TGCAGCGTTACTCAGGGGTCTAGCACAGATACGCAGTATTTT. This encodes CSVTQGSSTDTQYF.

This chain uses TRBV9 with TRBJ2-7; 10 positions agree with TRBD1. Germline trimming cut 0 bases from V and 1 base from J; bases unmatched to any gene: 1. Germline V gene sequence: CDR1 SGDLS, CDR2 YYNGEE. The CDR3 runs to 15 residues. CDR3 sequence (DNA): TGTGCCAGCAGCGTAGGACAGGGGGCTTCCTACGAGCAGTACTTC. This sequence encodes CASSVGQGASYEQYF.

The CDR3 sequence is CASFGGLGYGYTF. In nucleotides, the CDR3 is TGTGCCAGCTTCGGGGGGCTCGGCTATGGCTACACCTTC. This chain joins TRBV6-5 and TRBJ1-2, with TRBD1 as a possible D gene (6 bases). The germline gives CDR1 MNHEY, CDR2 SVGAGI. Trimming left V 8 bases short and J 4 bases short, with 14 bases between. The CDR3 has 13 residues.